The 24 T cell receptor beta chains below all came from one sample that was sequenced in a study of Graves' ophthalmopathy and Graves' hyperthyroidism (dated by TCRdb to between 2017 and 2018). The instrument was an Illumina HiSeq 2000. For repertoire sequencing, TCR beta CDR3 regions were amplified from RNA transcripts. HTBI primers and the Qiagen OneStep RT-PCR kit were used in a first-round RT-PCR, which was followed by a second-round multiplex PCR, size selection and purification. TCRdb reprocessing: public reads trimmed at Q25 with fastp, clones called with MiXCR, in-frame beta chains kept. Each record represents a unique CDR3 protein, reported with the most common genes and DNA among its rows. The sample records approximately 640,000 distinct CDR3 sequences, about two fifths of which are singletons. The ten largest make up 3.3% of the sample. What was sequenced was peripheral blood. The source of these receptors is an adult man with Graves' ophthalmopathy.

This rearrangement joins TRBV11-2 to TRBJ2-5; D may be TRBD2 (5 bases). Germline CDR1 reads SGHAT; CDR2 reads FQNNGV. This CDR3 is 17 amino acids long. Trimming took off 3 bases at V and 4 bases at J, with 21 bases between the two ends. The CDR3 loop is CASSFGRHRLSGETQYF. In DNA form, the CDR3 reads TGTGCCAGCAGCTTTGGACGCCATCGACTCAGCGGAGAGACCCAGTACTTC.

This sequence joins TRBV15 and TRBJ2-5, with 8 nucleotides matching TRBD1. Looked up from germline, CDR1 is LNHNV and CDR2 is YYDKDF (reference sequence). CDR3 length: 14 amino acids. J was trimmed by 5 bases and V by 2 bases; bases with no gene match: 4. CDR3 bases: TGTGCCACCAGCAGAACAGGGGGAAGCGAGACCCAGTACTTC. This gives the protein CATSRTGGSETQYF. The entire variable domain, with the rest obtained from reference TRBV15 and TRBJ2-5, is as follows: DAMVIQNPRYQVTQFGKPVTLSCSQTLNHNVMYWYQQKSSQAPKLLFHYYDKDFNNEADTPDNFQSRRPNTSFCFLDIRSPGLGDTAMYLCATSRTGGSETQYFGPGTRLLVL.

The rearrangement uses TRBV7-9 and TRBJ2-7; 13 nucleotides agree with TRBD2. CDR1 and CDR2 from the germline V gene are SEHNR and FQNEAQ (reference sequence). This CDR3 region has 15 residues. The ends lost 3 bases at V and 4 bases at J; junction bases unmatched: 3. The CDR3 spells CASSLGLAGKYEQYF. CDR3 nucleotides: TGTGCCAGCAGCTTGGGACTAGCGGGAAAGTACGAGCAGTACTTC.

The V call is TRBV29-1, the J call TRBJ2-5; the D gene could be TRBD1 or TRBD2 (6 bases each). Germline V gives CDR1 SQVTM, CDR2 ANQGSEA. There are 13 residues in the CDR3. DNA of the CDR3: TGCAGTTTAGCCGGGGGCGCGTTGGAGACCCAGTACTTC. Protein product: CSLAGGALETQYF.

This rearrangement joins TRBV9 to TRBJ2-6; 10 positions agree with TRBD1. Germline V CDR1 and CDR2: SGDLS, YYNGEE. This CDR3 is 19 amino acids long. J lost 1 base, V lost 3 bases, and 10 bases had no gene match. This CDR3 reads CASSGNDRGPRSGANVLTF. CDR3 sequence (DNA): TGTGCCAGCAGCGGAAATGACAGGGGGCCCAGATCTGGGGCCAACGTCCTGACTTTC.

This clonotype was recorded many times. This sequence joins TRBV20-1 and TRBJ2-7, with a tentative D call TRBD2 (6 bases). V lost 5 bases and J lost 4, with 15 bases in between. Per the germline V gene, CDR1 is DFQATT and CDR2 is SNEGSKA (reference sequence). There are 13 residues in the CDR3. The CDR3 spells CSASGGDRYEQYF. CDR3 bases: TGCAGTGCTTCGGGCGGGGATAGGTACGAGCAGTACTTC.

This clonotype was seen repeatedly, ten times or more. The J gene is TRBJ1-2, the V gene TRBV19; no firm D call. V lost 3 bases to trimming and J lost 8 bases, with 13 bases between them. Germline lookup yields CDR1 LNHDA and CDR2 SQIVND (reference sequence). This CDR3 has 13 residues. The CDR3 spells CASSMKVERGYTF. CDR3 nucleotides: TGTGCCAGTAGTATGAAGGTTGAGCGCGGCTACACCTTC.

Ten or more counts support this clonotype. J is TRBJ1-1 and V is TRBV5-1; D is undetermined. This CDR3 has 14 residues. The germline V gene has CDR1 SGHRS and CDR2 YFSETQ. Trimming shortened V by 2 bases and J by 5 bases, and 13 bases separated the two germline ends. In DNA form, the CDR3 reads TGCGCCAGCAGCTTTCGGTCAACTGGGACTGAAGCTTTCTTT. It encodes CASSFRSTGTEAFF.

The V gene is TRBV12-3 or TRBV12-4, the J gene TRBJ1-2; 7 bases are shared with TRBD1. V gave up 4 bases and J gave up 0 bases; unmatched junction bases: 2. There are 14 residues in the CDR3. This CDR3 reads CASSSGQTNYGYTF. The CDR3 DNA reads TGTGCCAGCAGTTCGGGACAGACTAACTATGGCTACACCTTC.

This clonotype was seen many times. V gene TRBV14 combines with J gene TRBJ1-2, with 8 bases aligning to TRBD1. The CDR3 has 16 residues. The ends lost 3 bases at V and 3 bases at J; junction bases unmatched: 9. Germline-derived CDR1 and CDR2 are SGHDN and FVKESK. CDR3 protein: CASSHYQGAPDYGYTF. The CDR3 nucleotides are TGTGCCAGCAGCCATTACCAGGGGGCGCCGGACTATGGCTACACCTTC.

This clonotype came up many times. The chain has TRBV10-2 and TRBJ2-7, with D perhaps assigned TRBD1 or TRBD2 (5 bases each). Trimming took off 6 bases at V and 3 bases at J, with 12 bases between the two ends. Germline V gene lookup returns CDR1 WSHSY and CDR2 SAAADI. CDR3 length: 13 residues. The CDR3 loop is CASRGPRIYEQYF. As DNA, the CDR3 is TGCGCCAGCAGGGGACCCAGAATCTACGAGCAGTACTTC.

This clonotype was found a few times. The J gene is TRBJ2-1, the V gene TRBV29-1; 8 bases line up with TRBD1. CDR1 and CDR2 from the germline V gene are SQVTM and ANQGSEA. The CDR3 extends over 13 amino acids. Trimming at V came to 7 bases and at J to 4 bases, leaving 6 bases not matched to a gene. CDR3 coding DNA: TGCAGCGCAGGGGGGACAGGTTACAATGAGCAGTTCTTC. Protein sequence: CSAGGTGYNEQFF.

The chain carries TRBV10-3 and TRBJ1-2; TRBD1 matches 7 bases. CDR3 length: 14 residues. Looked up from germline, CDR1 is ENHRY and CDR2 is SYGVKD. V lost 5 bases, J lost 8 bases, and 11 bases stayed unmatched. CDR3 bases: TGTGCCATCAGTCGACAGGGAAATCCGCGGGGCTACACCTTC. The encoded protein is CAISRQGNPRGYTF.

Of note for this clonotype: One end of the junction is discordant with germline, which a read error may explain. V and J are TRBV10-3 and TRBJ1-2, with D maybe TRBD1 (6 bases). The CDR3 is 15 residues long. CDR1 ENHRY and CDR2 SYGVKD come from the germline V gene. CDR3 bases: TGTGCCATTAGTGAGTCGGTCTGGGGGGCAAATGGCTACACCTTC. This sequence encodes CAISESVWGANGYTF.

The J gene is TRBJ2-5, the V gene TRBV12-3 or TRBV12-4; D is unresolved. Deletions cut 3 bases from V and 4 bases from J, with 9 bases between. The CDR3 length is 13 residues. CDR3 residues: CASSLGHIETQYF. CDR3 bases: TGTGCCAGCAGTTTGGGCCATATAGAGACCCAGTACTTC.

This clonotype was counted many times. The rearrangement links TRBV10-3 to TRBJ1-2; 8 bases map to TRBD1. Germline V gene data show CDR1 as ENHRY and CDR2 as SYGVKD. The CDR3 spans 13 residues. J lost 6 bases, V lost 6 bases, and 6 bases had no gene match. This chain's CDR3 is CAISQQGEDGYTF. CDR3 in DNA: TGTGCCATCAGCCAACAGGGGGAGGATGGCTACACCTTC.

The sample holds many counts of this clonotype. The junction shows a germline mismatch at one end, possibly a read error. The rearrangement uses TRBV10-3 and TRBJ2-5, with a tentative D call TRBD2 (7 bases). CDR1 and CDR2 from the germline V gene are ENHRY and SYGVKD. The CDR3 is 14 residues long. In nucleotides, the CDR3 is TGTGCCAGCAGTGAAGGGGGAGGGCCGGAGACCCAGTACTTC. This translates into CASSEGGGPETQYF.

This clonotype was found a few times. The chain uses TRBV3-1 and TRBJ1-6; no firm D call. V lost 4 bases and J 7 bases, leaving 8 bases between the germline ends. This CDR3 comprises 13 residues. CDR1 and CDR2 from the germline V gene are LGHDT and YNNKEL (reference sequence). CDR3: CASSPSRNSPLHF. The CDR3 nucleotides read TGTGCCAGCAGCCCATCCAGAAATTCACCCCTCCACTTT.

This rearrangement joins TRBV24-1 to TRBJ1-2, with 9 nucleotides matching TRBD1. Germline V CDR1 and CDR2: KGHDR, SFDVKD. V lost 11 bases and J lost 4; bases outside the gene matches: 4. This CDR3 contains 12 residues. In nucleotides, the CDR3 is TGTGCCAGCACAGGGGGCGTCTATGGCTACACCTTC. This encodes CASTGGVYGYTF.

This clonotype was recorded at least ten times. The rearrangement links TRBV12-3 or TRBV12-4 to TRBJ1-3; no clear D. V lost 6 bases and J lost 7, with 4 bases in between. CDR3 length equals 10 residues. CDR3 coding DNA: TGTGCCAGCAGGAGGAACACCATATATTTT. The encoded protein is CASRRNTIYF.

Concerning this clonotype itself: Being one base from a much bigger clone, this may be a read error. V usage is TRBV15 and J usage is TRBJ2-5; D is unresolved. V was pared by 0 bases and J by 4 bases, with 12 bases between. The CDR3 spans 15 residues. The germline V gene has CDR1 LNHNV and CDR2 YYDKDF (reference sequence). The CDR3 loop is CATSRDLGPLETQYF. CDR3 nucleotides: TGTGCCACCAGCAGAGATCTTGGACCCCTAGAGACCCAGTACTTC.

This clonotype was seen ten or more times. This chain connects TRBV11-1 to TRBJ1-2; 7 positions match TRBD1. Germline V CDR1 and CDR2: SGHAT, FQDESV (reference sequence). V lost 6 bases to trimming and J lost 5 bases; unmatched junction nucleotides: 12. The CDR3 covers 15 residues. The CDR3 spells CASSPAEGAKYGYTF. DNA of the CDR3: TGTGCCAGCAGTCCCGCGGAGGGGGCGAAGTATGGCTACACCTTC.

Many counts were recorded for this clonotype. The gene calls are TRBV7-8 and TRBJ2-6, with a tentative D call TRBD2 (6 bases). Trimming left V 5 bases short and J 0 bases short, with 14 bases between. CDR3 size: 17 residues. From germline, CDR1 is SGHVS and CDR2 FQNEAQ. This CDR3 is CASSHPEGPSGANVLTF. The CDR3 DNA follows: TGTGCCAGCAGCCACCCGGAGGGCCCCTCTGGGGCCAACGTCCTGACTTTC.

The V and J genes are TRBV6-2 or TRBV6-3 and TRBJ2-7; perhaps TRBD2 as D (5 bases). This CDR3 contains 12 residues. V lost 7 bases and J 6 bases, leaving 13 bases between the germline ends. Germline CDR1 and CDR2: MNHEY and SVGEGT. The CDR3 sequence is CASTTRRGEQYF. The CDR3 DNA sequence: TGTGCCAGCACCACCAGACGGGGCGAGCAGTACTTC.